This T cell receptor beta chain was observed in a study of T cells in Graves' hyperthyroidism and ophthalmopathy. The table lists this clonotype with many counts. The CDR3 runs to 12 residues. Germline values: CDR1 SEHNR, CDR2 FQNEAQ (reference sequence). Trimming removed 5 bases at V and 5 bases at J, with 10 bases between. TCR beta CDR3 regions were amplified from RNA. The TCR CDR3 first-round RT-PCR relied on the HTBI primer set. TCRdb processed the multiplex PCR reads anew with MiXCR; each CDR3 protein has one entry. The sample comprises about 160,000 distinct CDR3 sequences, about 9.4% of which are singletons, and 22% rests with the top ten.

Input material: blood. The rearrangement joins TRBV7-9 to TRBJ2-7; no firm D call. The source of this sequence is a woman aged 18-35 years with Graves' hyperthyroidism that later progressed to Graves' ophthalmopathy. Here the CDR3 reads CASSRGRHEQYF. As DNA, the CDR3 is TGTGCCAGCAGCAGAGGACGCCACGAGCAGTACTTC.